Shown below are 24 T cell receptor beta chains from a single sample sequenced in a study of blood T cell repertoires in COVID-19. TCRdb's copy holds only in-frame clones and misses some; the assay was immunoSEQ multiplex PCR. The table includes 210,000 or so clones, about 86% detected once. The specimen was peripheral blood. Receptors were obtained from a man aged 18 to 35 with active or convalescent COVID-19.

This chain uses TRBV5-3 with TRBJ2-1; 13 nucleotides match TRBD2. TRBV5-3 is designated an ORF whose function remains uncertain. Losses at the gene ends were 6 bases for V and 7 bases for J; bases not matched to a gene: 16. The CDR3 covers 18 residues. Written as DNA, the CDR3 is TGTGCCAGAAAGGTCTTCCGGAAAGGGACTAGCGGGATTAATGAGCAGTTCTTC. It specifies CARKVFRKGTSGINEQFF.

The rearrangement uses TRBV5-1 and TRBJ1-2; 7 nucleotides match TRBD1. The CDR3 has 12 residues. V shed 4 bases and J 8 bases; nucleotides not matched to a gene: 5. Germline values: CDR1 SGHRS, CDR2 YFSETQ. Here the CDR3 reads CASSQDRVGYTF. In DNA, the CDR3 is TGCGCCAGCAGCCAAGACAGGGTCGGCTACACCTTC.

This chain uses TRBV25-1 with TRBJ1-6; 8 bases line up with TRBD1. Per the germline V gene, CDR1 is MGHDK and CDR2 is SYGVNS. V shed 6 bases and J 7 bases; nucleotides not matched to a gene: 8. CDR3 length: 15 residues. The CDR3 protein is CASRPDRGGNSPLHF. CDR3 nucleotides: TGTGCCAGCAGGCCCGACAGGGGAGGGAATTCACCCCTCCACTTT.

The chain carries TRBV27 and TRBJ1-6; TRBD1 might be the D (5 bases). The germline CDR1 and CDR2 sequences are MNHEY and SMNVEV (reference sequence). V lost 3 bases and J 9 bases, leaving 12 bases between the germline ends. The CDR3 spans 14 residues. This chain's CDR3 is CASSLVRTPSPLHF. The CDR3 DNA sequence: TGTGCCAGCAGTTTGGTCAGGACACCTTCACCCCTCCACTTT.

The rearrangement uses TRBV18 and TRBJ2-7, with D maybe TRBD2 (5 bases). Trimming stripped 2 bases from V and 9 bases from J, with 23 bases between. From germline, CDR1 is KGHSH and CDR2 LQKENI. This CDR3 is built from 16 residues. The CDR3 bases are TGTGCCAGCTCACCAGGCTCCCGGAGCGGCGCGCTCGGGCAGTACTTC. Protein sequence: CASSPGSRSGALGQYF.

This clone was counted once. This sequence joins TRBV6-2 or TRBV6-3 and TRBJ1-2; no clear D. Germline values: CDR1 MNHEY, CDR2 SVGEGT. The CDR3 runs to 12 residues. Deletions cut 0 bases from V and 8 bases from J, with 7 bases between. CDR3 amino acids: CASSYSIGGYTF. The DNA for the CDR3 is TGTGCCAGCAGTTACTCGATTGGCGGCTACACCTTC.

V gene TRBV6-5 combines with J gene TRBJ1-5, with D hard to call. This CDR3 region has 13 residues. CDR1 and CDR2 from the germline V gene are MNHEY and SVGAGI. V lost 4 bases to trimming and J lost 3 bases, with 7 bases between them. The CDR3 nucleotides read TGTGCCAGCAGTTCGGGTTACAATCAGCCCCAGCATTTT. It yields the protein CASSSGYNQPQHF.

The rearrangement links TRBV15 to TRBJ2-1; D remains unclear. CDR1 and CDR2 (germline): LNHNV, YYDKDF (reference sequence). Trimming took off 5 bases at V and 9 bases at J, with 17 bases between the two ends. The CDR3 consists of 14 residues. The CDR3 region is CATSETRLAGEQFF. DNA of the CDR3: TGTGCCACCAGCGAGACCAGACTTGCCGGTGAGCAGTTCTTC.

The V and J genes are TRBV25-1 and TRBJ1-1, with D hard to call. Deletions cut 1 base from V and 0 bases from J, with 9 bases between. This CDR3 is 15 amino acids long. The germline V gene has CDR1 MGHDK and CDR2 SYGVNS. For the CDR3, the DNA is TGTGCCAGCAGTGAATCCCTCGGTATGAACACTGAAGCTTTCTTT. It codes for CASSESLGMNTEAFF.

The rearrangement joins TRBV28 to TRBJ2-5; the match to TRBD1 covers 11 bases. Germline CDR1 and CDR2: MDHEN and SYDVKM. This CDR3 is built from 16 residues. V lost 3 bases and J lost 5; bases outside the gene matches: 8. For the CDR3, the DNA is TGTGCCAGCAGTTTTCGGGACAGGGGGTTCAGGGAGACCCAGTACTTC. Amino acids: CASSFRDRGFRETQYF.

V gene TRBV4-1 combines with J gene TRBJ1-2; D not certain. The CDR3 extends over 19 amino acids. V lost 0 bases and J 2 bases, leaving 22 bases between the germline ends. Germline lookup yields CDR1 MGHRA and CDR2 YSYEKL. The CDR3 bases are TGCGCCAGCAGCCAAGATCTTCCGGCCCCACAGAAGGTGAACTATGGCTACACCTTC. Its protein product is CASSQDLPAPQKVNYGYTF.

The genes are TRBV7-3 and TRBJ2-3; a possible D gene is TRBD2 (6 bases). The CDR3 spans 16 residues. Trimming took off 3 bases at V and 5 bases at J, with 18 bases between the two ends. The germline V gene has CDR1 SGHTA and CDR2 FQGTGA. CDR3 DNA: TGTGCCAGCAGCTTTCGTACGGGAGTATCGCGAGATACGCAGTATTTT. Translating gives CASSFRTGVSRDTQYF.

The chain has TRBV4-2 and TRBJ1-6, with 8 nucleotides matching TRBD1. The CDR3 spans 15 residues. Germline loops: CDR1 LGHNA, CDR2 YNFKEQ. The ends lost 4 bases at V and 10 bases at J; junction bases unmatched: 9. CDR3 in DNA: TGTGCCAGCAGCCCAATTCAGGGGGCAAGGTCACCCCTCCACTTT. Protein product: CASSPIQGARSPLHF.

The CDR3 sequence: CAWIHGNTDTQYF. The CDR3 region has the DNA TGTGCCTGGATCCACGGTAACACAGATACGCAGTATTTT. The V and J genes are TRBV30 and TRBJ2-3, with D hard to call. This CDR3 contains 13 residues. The germline V gene has CDR1 GTSNPN and CDR2 SVGIG (reference sequence). The V end was cut by 4 bases, the J end by 2 bases, with 10 bases between.

The V gene is TRBV11-1, the J gene TRBJ1-2, with TRBD1 as a possible D gene (6 bases). The germline V gene encodes CDR1 SGHAT and CDR2 FQDESV (reference sequence). V lost 2 bases, J lost 8 bases, and 15 bases lay in between. This CDR3 region has 14 residues. CDR3 sequence reads: CASSLRQGLEGYTF. The CDR3 nucleotides read TGTGCCAGCAGCTTACGGCAGGGGCTGGAAGGCTACACCTTC.

The chain couples TRBV5-6 to TRBJ2-7, with 11 bases fitting TRBD2. From germline, CDR1 is SGHDT and CDR2 YYEEEE. This CDR3 is built from 18 residues. V lost 3 bases, J lost 3 bases, and 14 bases stayed unmatched. CDR3 nucleotide sequence: TGTGCCAGCAGCTCGGGACTAGCGGAAGGCAACGGAAGCTACGAGCAGTACTTC. Encoded protein: CASSSGLAEGNGSYEQYF.

This clone was observed a few times. The chain combines TRBV5-1 with TRBJ2-1; 8 bases are a match to TRBD2. CDR1 is SGHRS and CDR2 is YFSETQ in the germline V gene. CDR3 length: 13 residues. V gave up 4 bases and J gave up 7 bases; unmatched junction bases: 4. This chain's CDR3 is CASSEASGNEQFF. The CDR3 DNA follows: TGCGCCAGCAGCGAGGCTAGCGGGAATGAGCAGTTCTTC.

This chain connects TRBV6-5 to TRBJ2-1, with unresolved D. The CDR3 has 15 amino acids. Germline CDR1 reads MNHEY; CDR2 reads SVGAGI. V lost 8 bases to trimming and J lost 0 bases, with 14 bases between them. CDR3 nucleotides: TGTGCCAGCTCCGGCGGCCAGAGCTCCTACAATGAGCAGTTCTTC. Translating it yields CASSGGQSSYNEQFF.

This chain connects TRBV18 to TRBJ2-1, with 11 bases that match TRBD1. CDR1 is KGHSH, CDR2 LQKENI, per germline. The CDR3 is made up of 15 amino acids. V gave up 3 bases and J gave up 6 bases; unmatched junction bases: 4. As DNA, the CDR3 is TGTGCCAGCTCACCGCAGGACAGGGGGCGCAATGAGCAGTTCTTC. Encoded protein: CASSPQDRGRNEQFF.

To note about this clone: Other DNA sequences within the sample encode an identical CDR3. V and J are TRBV6-5 and TRBJ1-2; 12 nucleotides line up with TRBD1. Germline-derived CDR1 and CDR2 are MNHEY and SVGAGI. The CDR3 contains 13 residues. V shed 4 bases, J shed 8 bases, and the junction held 2 bases outside the gene matches. The CDR3 DNA is TGTGCCAGCAGTTCGGGGACAGGGGGCGGCTACACCTTC. As protein: CASSSGTGGGYTF.

V is TRBV6-2 or TRBV6-3 and J is TRBJ1-2; TRBD1 is a possible D gene (5 bases). The CDR3 is 13 amino acids. In germline, CDR1 is MNHEY, CDR2 SVGEGT. The V end lost 6 bases, the J end lost 4 bases, and 12 bases lay between the germline ends. The CDR3 region has the DNA TGTGCCAGCAGCCGCCCAGGGATCTATGGCTACACCTTC. It yields the protein CASSRPGIYGYTF.

This clone has a single count. The chain couples TRBV13 to TRBJ2-7; 7 bases are a match to TRBD1. Germline V gene lookup returns CDR1 PRHDT and CDR2 FYEKMQ (reference sequence). The CDR3 totals 14 residues. The ends lost 5 bases at V and 3 bases at J; junction bases unmatched: 7. This CDR3 reads CASSGPGQSYEQYF. The CDR3 bases are TGTGCCAGCAGCGGACCGGGACAGAGCTACGAGCAGTACTTC. Combining the CDR3 with reference TRBV13 and TRBJ2-7 gives the whole variable domain AAGVIQSPRHLIKEKRETATLKCYPIPRHDTVYWYQQGPGQDPQFLISFYEKMQSDKGSIPDRFSAQQFSDYHSELNMSSLELGDSALYFCASSGPGQSYEQYFGPGTRLTVT.

The chain joins TRBV20-1 to TRBJ1-6; perhaps TRBD1 as D (6 bases). CDR1 and CDR2 from the germline V gene are DFQATT and SNEGSKA (reference sequence). This CDR3 region has 15 residues. With 3 bases removed from V and 2 bases from J, the gap between germline ends came to 11 bases. DNA for the CDR3: TGCAGTGCTAGTCCCAGGGGCGCCTATAATTCACCCCTCCACTTT. Translating gives CSASPRGAYNSPLHF.

The gene calls are TRBV28 and TRBJ1-5, with D unresolved. Trimming cost V 2 bases and J 8 bases, with 13 bases left between them. Germline-derived CDR1 and CDR2 are MDHEN and SYDVKM. CDR3 size: 14 residues. The CDR3 here is CASSLVGVREPQHF. As DNA, the CDR3 is TGTGCCAGCAGTTTAGTTGGTGTTCGAGAGCCCCAGCATTTT.